This T cell receptor (beta chain) stems from a study of blood T cell repertoires in COVID-19. CDR1 SGHVS and CDR2 FQNEAQ come from the germline V gene. V lost 6 bases to trimming and J lost 3 bases; unmatched junction nucleotides: 18. This CDR3 region has 20 residues. Method: immunoSEQ multiplex PCR; TCRdb's copy keeps in-frame clones and lacks some. The sample yields some 270,000 clones, 85% to 90% seen once. This receptor was taken from a woman younger than 45 with acute COVID-19. The chain uses TRBV7-8 and TRBJ2-3, with 13 bases identical to TRBD2. Material: PBMCs or T cells enriched from blood (not recorded which). CDR3 in DNA: TGTGCCAGCAGGAAGGAGCGTGAGACAGGGGGACTAGCGGGAACAGATACGCAGTATTTT. It yields the protein CASRKERETGGLAGTDTQYF. Looking up the rest from reference TRBV7-8 and TRBJ2-3 gives the full variable domain: GAGVSQSPRYKVAKRGQDVALRCDPISGHVSLFWYQQALGQGPEFLTYFQNEAQLDKSGLPSDRFFAERPEGSVSTLKIQRTQQEDSAVYLCASRKERETGGLAGTDTQYFGPGTRLTVL.